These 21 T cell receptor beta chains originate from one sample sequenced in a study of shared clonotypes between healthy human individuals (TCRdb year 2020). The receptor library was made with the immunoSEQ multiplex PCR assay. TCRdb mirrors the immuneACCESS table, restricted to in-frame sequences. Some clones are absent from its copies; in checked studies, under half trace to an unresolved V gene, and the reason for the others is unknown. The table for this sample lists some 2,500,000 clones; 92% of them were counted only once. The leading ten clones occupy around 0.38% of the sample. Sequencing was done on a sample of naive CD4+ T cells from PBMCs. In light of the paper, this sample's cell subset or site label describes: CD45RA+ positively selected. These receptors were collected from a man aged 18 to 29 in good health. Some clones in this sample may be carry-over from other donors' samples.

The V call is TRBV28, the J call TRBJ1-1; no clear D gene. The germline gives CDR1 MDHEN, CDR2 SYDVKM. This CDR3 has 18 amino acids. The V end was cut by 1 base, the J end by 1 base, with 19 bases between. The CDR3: CASSLSLVGRYKNTEAFF. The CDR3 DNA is TGTGCCAGCAGTTTATCTTTAGTGGGGAGGTACAAGAACACTGAAGCTTTCTTT. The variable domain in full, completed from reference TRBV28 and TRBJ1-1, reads DVKVTQSSRYLVKRTGEKVFLECVQDMDHENMFWYRQDPGLGLRLIYFSYDVKMKEKGDIPEGYSVSREKKERFSLILESASTNQTSMYLCASSLSLVGRYKNTEAFFGQGTRLTVV.

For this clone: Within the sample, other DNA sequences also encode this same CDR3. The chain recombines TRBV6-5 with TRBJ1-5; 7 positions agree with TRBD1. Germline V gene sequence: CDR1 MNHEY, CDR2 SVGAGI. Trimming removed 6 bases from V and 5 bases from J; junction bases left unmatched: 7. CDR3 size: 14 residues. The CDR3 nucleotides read TGTGCCAGCAGCTTGAGGGGGCCCCATCAGCCCCAGCATTTT. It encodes CASSLRGPHQPQHF.

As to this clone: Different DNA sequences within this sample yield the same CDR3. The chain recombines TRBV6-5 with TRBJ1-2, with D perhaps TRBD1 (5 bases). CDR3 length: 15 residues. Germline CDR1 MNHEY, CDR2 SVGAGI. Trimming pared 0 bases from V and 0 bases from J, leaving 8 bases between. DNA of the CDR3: TGTGCCAGCAGTTACTCCGGGACTACTAACTATGGCTACACCTTC. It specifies CASSYSGTTNYGYTF.

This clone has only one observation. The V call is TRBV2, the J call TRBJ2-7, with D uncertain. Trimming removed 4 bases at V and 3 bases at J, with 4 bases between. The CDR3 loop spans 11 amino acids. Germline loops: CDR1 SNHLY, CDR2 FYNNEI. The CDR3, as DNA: TGTGCCAGCAGTGCTATCTACGAGCAGTACTTC. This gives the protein CASSAIYEQYF.

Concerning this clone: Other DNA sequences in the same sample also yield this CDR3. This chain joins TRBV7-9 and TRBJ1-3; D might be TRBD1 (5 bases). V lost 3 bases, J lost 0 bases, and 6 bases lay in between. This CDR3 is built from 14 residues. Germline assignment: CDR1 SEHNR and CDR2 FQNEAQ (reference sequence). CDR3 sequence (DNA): TGTGCCAGCAGCTTGGGGACCTCTGGAAACACCATATATTTT. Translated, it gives CASSLGTSGNTIYF. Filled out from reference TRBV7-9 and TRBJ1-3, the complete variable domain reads DTGVSQNPRHKITKRGQNVTFRCDPISEHNRLYWYRQTLGQGPEFLTYFQNEAQLEKSRLLSDRFSAERPKGSFSTLEIQRTEQGDSAMYLCASSLGTSGNTIYFGEGSWLTVV.

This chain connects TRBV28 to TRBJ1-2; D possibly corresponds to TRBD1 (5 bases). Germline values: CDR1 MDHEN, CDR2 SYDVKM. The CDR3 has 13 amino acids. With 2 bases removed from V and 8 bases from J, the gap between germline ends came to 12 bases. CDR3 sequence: CASSLPVTGGYTF. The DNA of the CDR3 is TGTGCCAGCAGTTTACCGGTCACAGGAGGCTACACCTTC.

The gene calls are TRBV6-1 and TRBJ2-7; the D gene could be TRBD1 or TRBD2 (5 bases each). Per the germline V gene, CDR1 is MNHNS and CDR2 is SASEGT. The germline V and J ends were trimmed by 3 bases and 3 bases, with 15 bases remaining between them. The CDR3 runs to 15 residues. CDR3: CASSEPGAVDYEQYF. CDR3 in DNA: TGTGCCAGCAGTGAGCCCGGGGCGGTCGACTACGAGCAGTACTTC.

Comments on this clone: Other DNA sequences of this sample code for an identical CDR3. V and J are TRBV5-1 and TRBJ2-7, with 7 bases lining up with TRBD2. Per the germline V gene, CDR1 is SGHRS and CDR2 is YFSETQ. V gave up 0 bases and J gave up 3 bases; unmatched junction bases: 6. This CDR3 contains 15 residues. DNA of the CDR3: TGCGCCAGCAGCTTGGTGGGAGGCGGGAGCTACGAGCAGTACTTC. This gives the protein CASSLVGGGSYEQYF.

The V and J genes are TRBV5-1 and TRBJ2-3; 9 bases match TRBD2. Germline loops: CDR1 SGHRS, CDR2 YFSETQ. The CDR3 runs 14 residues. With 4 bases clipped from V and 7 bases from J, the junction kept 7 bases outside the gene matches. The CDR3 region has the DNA TGCGCCAGCAGCCGGGGACTAGCCCCGAATACGCAGTATTTT. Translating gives CASSRGLAPNTQYF.

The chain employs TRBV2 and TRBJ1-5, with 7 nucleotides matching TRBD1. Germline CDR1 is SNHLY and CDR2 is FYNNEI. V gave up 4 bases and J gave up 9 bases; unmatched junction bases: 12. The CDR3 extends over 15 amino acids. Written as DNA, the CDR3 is TGTGCCAGCAGTGGTGGGGACAGCACTTACTTGCCCCAGCATTTT. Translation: CASSGGDSTYLPQHF.

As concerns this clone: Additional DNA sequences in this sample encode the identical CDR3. The CDR3 sequence: CASSLQGRQETQYF. CDR3 nucleotides: TGCGCCAGCAGCTTACAGGGCCGGCAAGAGACCCAGTACTTC. The chain links TRBV5-1 to TRBJ2-5; D possibly corresponds to TRBD1 (6 bases). The CDR3 has 14 residues. CDR1 SGHRS and CDR2 YFSETQ come from the germline V gene. Deletions cut 2 bases from V and 2 bases from J, with 10 bases between.

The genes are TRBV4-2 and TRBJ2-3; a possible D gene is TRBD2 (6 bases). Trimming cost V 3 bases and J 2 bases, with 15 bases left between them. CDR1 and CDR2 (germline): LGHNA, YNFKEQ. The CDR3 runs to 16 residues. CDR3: CASSHAFSGLTDTQYF. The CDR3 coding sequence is TGTGCCAGCAGCCATGCATTCAGCGGGCTCACAGATACGCAGTATTTT.

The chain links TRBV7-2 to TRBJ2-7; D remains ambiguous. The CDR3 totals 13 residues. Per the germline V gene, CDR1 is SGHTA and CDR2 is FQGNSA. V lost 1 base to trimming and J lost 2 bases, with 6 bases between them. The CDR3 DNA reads TGTGCCAGCAGCTTAGGGTTTACCTACGAGCAGTACTTC. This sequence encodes CASSLGFTYEQYF.

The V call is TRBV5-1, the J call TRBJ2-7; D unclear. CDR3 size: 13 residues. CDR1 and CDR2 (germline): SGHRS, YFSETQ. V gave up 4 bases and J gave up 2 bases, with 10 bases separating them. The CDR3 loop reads CASSQQGTYEQYF. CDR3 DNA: TGCGCCAGCAGCCAACAAGGGACCTACGAGCAGTACTTC.

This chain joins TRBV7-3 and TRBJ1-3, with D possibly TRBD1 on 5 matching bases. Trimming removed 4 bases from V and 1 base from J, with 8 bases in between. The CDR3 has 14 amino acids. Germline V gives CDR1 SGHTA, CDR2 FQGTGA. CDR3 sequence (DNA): TGTGCCAGCAGCTCGAGGGGATCTGGAAACACCATATATTTT. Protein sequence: CASSSRGSGNTIYF.

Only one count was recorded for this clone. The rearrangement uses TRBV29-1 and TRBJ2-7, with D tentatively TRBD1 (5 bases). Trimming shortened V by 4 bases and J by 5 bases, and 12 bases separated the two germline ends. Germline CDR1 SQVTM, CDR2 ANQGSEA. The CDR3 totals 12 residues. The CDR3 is CSVGQGYNEQYF. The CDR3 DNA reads TGCAGCGTTGGGCAGGGATACAACGAGCAGTACTTC.

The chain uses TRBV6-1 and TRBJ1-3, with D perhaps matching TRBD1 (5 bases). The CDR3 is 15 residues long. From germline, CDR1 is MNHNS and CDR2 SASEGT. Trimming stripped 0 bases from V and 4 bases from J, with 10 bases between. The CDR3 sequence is CASSEALGAGNTIYF. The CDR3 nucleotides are TGTGCCAGCAGTGAAGCCCTAGGGGCAGGAAACACCATATATTTT.

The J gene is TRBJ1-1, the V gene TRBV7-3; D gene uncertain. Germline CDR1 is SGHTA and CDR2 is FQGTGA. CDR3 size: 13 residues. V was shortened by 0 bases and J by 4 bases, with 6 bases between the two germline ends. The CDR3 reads CASSLTTITEAFF. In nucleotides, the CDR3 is TGTGCCAGCAGCTTAACCACGATCACTGAAGCTTTCTTT.

The CDR3 DNA reads as TGTGCCAGCAGTTTATTGGACAGGTCCTACGAGCAGTACTTC. It is translated as CASSLLDRSYEQYF. J is TRBJ2-7 and V is TRBV27; 7 positions agree with TRBD1. The CDR3 covers 14 residues. The germline V gene has CDR1 MNHEY and CDR2 SMNVEV (reference sequence). The V and J ends lost 1 base and 1 base, in that order; junction bases with no gene match: 1.

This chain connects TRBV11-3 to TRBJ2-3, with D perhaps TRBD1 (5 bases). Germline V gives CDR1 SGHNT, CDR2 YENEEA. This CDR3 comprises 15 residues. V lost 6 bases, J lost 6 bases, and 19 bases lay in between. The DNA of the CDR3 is TGTGCCAGCAGGGAATGGGGCAGGGATGGTGATACGCAGTATTTT. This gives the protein CASREWGRDGDTQYF. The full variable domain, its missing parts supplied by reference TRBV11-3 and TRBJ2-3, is EAGVVQSPRYKIIEKKQPVAFWCNPISGHNTLYWYLQNLGQGPELLIRYENEEAVDDSQLPKDRFSAERLKGVDSTLKIQPAELGDSAVYLCASREWGRDGDTQYFGPGTRLTVL.

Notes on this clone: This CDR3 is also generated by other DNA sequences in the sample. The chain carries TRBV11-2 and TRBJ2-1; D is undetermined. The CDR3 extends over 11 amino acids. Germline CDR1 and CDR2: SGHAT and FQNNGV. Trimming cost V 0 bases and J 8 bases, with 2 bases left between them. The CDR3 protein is CASSLEDEQFF. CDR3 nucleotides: TGTGCCAGCAGCTTAGAGGATGAGCAGTTCTTC.